Described below is a single T cell receptor (beta chain) sequence and its context. Its antigen remains unknown. The data were obtained in a study of T cells in Graves' hyperthyroidism and ophthalmopathy. Study conclusions and caveats: Peripheral blood also featured most of the thyroid clonotypes expanded above 0.001.

Diagnoses were established using clinical symptoms, serum thyroxine and TRAb, thyroid ultrasound and orbital computed tomography. The CDR3 length is 14 residues. Germline CDR1 and CDR2: DFQATT and SNEGSKA (reference sequence). Trimming took 1 base from V and 6 from J, leaving 15 bases between them. TCR beta CDR3 region amplification was performed from RNA transcripts. HTBI primers were used for first-round RT-PCR of the TCR CDR3. From the multiplex PCR reads, TCRdb called clonotypes with MiXCR, one entry per CDR3 protein. The repertoire holds some 440,000 distinct CDR3 sequences, with 15% to 17% as singletons.

The clonotype originates from a woman in her late teens or twenties with Graves' hyperthyroidism. The J gene is TRBJ1-1, the V gene TRBV20-1; unclear D gene. Sequencing was carried out using blood. This CDR3 reads CSARVSHGHPEAFF. CDR3 coding DNA: TGCAGTGCTAGAGTATCGCATGGGCACCCTGAAGCTTTCTTT.